This T cell receptor (beta chain) was documented in a study of spatial heterogeneity in lung cancer. V was pared by 1 base and J by 0 bases, with 10 bases between. From germline, CDR1 is SGHTS and CDR2 YDEGEE. The CDR3 length is 16 residues. This clonotype was picked up a small number of times. Time point given: sample taken at primary tumor resection. Untreated early-stage non-small cell lung cancer patients, around 70 in total, were the donors. Every molecule of TCR cDNA had its own unique molecular identifier. A single record per CDR3 protein comes from TCRdb applying MiXCR to the 5' RACE reads. In the table there are fewer than 45,000 distinct CDR3 sequences, about 6.8% of which are singletons.

The sequencing here drew on PBMCs, taken at surgery. This chain uses TRBV5-8 with TRBJ1-4; weak D call: TRBD1 (5 bases). This receptor was identified in a female donor with early-stage non-small cell lung cancer. The CDR3 loop is CASSLKGFATNEKLFF. In nucleotides, the CDR3 is TGTGCCAGCAGCTTGAAGGGGTTTGCAACTAATGAAAAACTGTTTTTT.